What follows is one TCR beta chain and its context. Antigen specificity is unknown. Germline V CDR1 and CDR2: SGHDT, YYEEEE. V was cut by 4 bases and J by 3 bases, with 5 bases left in between. The CDR3 loop spans 11 amino acids. The data stem from a study of T cells in localized non-small cell lung cancer. Method: immunoSEQ multiplex PCR; TCRdb's copy keeps in-frame clones and lacks some. The data show 40,000 to 55,000 clones, approximately 81% seen once. Study results and caveats: The study linked higher blood T cell density to longer overall survival. Heterogeneity is still possible, as just one tumor region was sequenced. Adjacent lung had a median about 60 of the 100 largest tumor clones. Uninvolved adjacent lung showed higher T cell clonality than tumor.

This TCR came from a man aged 40-75 years with stage III lung adenocarcinoma. The material sequenced was peripheral blood mononuclear cells, taken before any cancer treatment. V and J are TRBV5-6 and TRBJ2-7; D remains ambiguous. CDR3 DNA sequence: TGTGCCAGCAGCGTAAACTACGAGCAGTACTTC. It is translated as CASSVNYEQYF.